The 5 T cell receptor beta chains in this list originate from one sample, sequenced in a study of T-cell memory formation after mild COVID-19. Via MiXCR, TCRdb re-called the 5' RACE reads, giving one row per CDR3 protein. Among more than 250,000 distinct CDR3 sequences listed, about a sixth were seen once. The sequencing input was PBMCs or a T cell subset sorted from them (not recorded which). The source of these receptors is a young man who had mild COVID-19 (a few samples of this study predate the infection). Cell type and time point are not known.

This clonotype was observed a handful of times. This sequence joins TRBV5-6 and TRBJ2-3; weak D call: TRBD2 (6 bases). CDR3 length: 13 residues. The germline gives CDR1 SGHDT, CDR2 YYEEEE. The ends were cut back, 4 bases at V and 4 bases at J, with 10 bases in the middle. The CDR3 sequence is CASSTLAPDTQYF. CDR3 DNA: TGTGCCAGCAGCACACTAGCCCCAGATACGCAGTATTTT.

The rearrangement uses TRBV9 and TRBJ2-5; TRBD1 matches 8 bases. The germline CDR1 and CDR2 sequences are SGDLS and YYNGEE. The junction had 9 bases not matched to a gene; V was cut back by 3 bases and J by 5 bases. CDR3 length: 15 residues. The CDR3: CASSEGGQGSETQYF. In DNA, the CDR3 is TGTGCCAGCAGCGAGGGAGGACAGGGAAGCGAGACCCAGTACTTC.

The chain's CDR3 is CASSLRGASTDTQYF. DNA of the CDR3: TGTGCCAGCAGTTTGCGCGGGGCTAGCACAGATACGCAGTATTTT. This chain connects TRBV12-3 or TRBV12-4 to TRBJ2-3; TRBD2 is a possible D gene (6 bases). The CDR3 loop spans 15 amino acids. Trimming removed 3 bases from V and 0 bases from J, with 10 bases in between.

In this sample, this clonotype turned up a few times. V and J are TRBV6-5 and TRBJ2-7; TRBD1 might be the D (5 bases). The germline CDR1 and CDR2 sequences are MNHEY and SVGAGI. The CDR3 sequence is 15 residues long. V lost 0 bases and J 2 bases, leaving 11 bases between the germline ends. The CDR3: CASSYSRTDTYEQYF. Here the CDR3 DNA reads TGTGCCAGCAGTTACTCCCGGACGGACACCTACGAGCAGTACTTC.

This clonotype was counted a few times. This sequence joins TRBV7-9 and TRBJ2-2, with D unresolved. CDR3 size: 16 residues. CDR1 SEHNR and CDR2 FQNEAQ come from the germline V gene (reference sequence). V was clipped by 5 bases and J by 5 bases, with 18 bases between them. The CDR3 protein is CASSGFHEVPTGELFF. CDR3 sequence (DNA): TGTGCCAGCAGCGGATTTCATGAGGTCCCGACCGGGGAGCTGTTTTTT.